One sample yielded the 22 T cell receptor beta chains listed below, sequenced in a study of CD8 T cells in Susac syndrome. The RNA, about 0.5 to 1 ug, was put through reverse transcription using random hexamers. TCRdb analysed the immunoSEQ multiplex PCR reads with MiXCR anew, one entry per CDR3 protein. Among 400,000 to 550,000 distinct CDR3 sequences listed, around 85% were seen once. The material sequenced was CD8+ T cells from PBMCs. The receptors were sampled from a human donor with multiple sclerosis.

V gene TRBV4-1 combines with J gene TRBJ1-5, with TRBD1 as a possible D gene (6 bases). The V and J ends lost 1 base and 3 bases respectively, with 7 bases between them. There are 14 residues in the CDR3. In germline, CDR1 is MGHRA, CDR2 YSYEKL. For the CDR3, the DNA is TGCGCCAGCAGCCAAGCAGGGGCCAATCAGCCCCAGCATTTT. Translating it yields CASSQAGANQPQHF.

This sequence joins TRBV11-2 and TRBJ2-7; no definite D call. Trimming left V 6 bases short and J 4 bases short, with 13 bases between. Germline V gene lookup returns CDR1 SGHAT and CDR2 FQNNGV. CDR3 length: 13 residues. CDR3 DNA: TGTGCCAGCAGTTCCACCGGGTTATACGAGCAGTACTTC. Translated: CASSSTGLYEQYF.

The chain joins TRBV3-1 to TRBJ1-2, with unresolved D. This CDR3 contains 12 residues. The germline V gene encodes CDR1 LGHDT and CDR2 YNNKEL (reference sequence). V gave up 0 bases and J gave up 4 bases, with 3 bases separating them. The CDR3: CASSQDFYGYTF. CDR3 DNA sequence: TGTGCCAGCAGCCAAGACTTCTATGGCTACACCTTC.

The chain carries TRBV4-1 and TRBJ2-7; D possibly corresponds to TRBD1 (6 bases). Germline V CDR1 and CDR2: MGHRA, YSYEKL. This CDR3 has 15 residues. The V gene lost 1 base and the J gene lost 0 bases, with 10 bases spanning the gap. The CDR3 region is CASSQGQGFSYEQYF. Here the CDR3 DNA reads TGCGCCAGCAGCCAAGGTCAGGGGTTCTCCTACGAGCAGTACTTC.

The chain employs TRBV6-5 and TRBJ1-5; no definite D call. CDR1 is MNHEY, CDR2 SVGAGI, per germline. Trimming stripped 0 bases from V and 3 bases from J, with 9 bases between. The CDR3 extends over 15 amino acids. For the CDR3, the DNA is TGTGCCAGCAGTTACTCTGGCAGCCTCAATCAGCCCCAGCATTTT. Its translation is CASSYSGSLNQPQHF.

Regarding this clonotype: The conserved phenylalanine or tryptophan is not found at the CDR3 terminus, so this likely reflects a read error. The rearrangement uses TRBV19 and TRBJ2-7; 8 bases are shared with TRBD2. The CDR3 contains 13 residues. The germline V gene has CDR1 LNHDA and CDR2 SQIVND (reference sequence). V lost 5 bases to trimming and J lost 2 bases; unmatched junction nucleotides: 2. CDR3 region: CASSWGLAYEQYL. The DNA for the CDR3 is TGTGCCAGTAGTTGGGGACTAGCCTACGAGCAGTACCTC.

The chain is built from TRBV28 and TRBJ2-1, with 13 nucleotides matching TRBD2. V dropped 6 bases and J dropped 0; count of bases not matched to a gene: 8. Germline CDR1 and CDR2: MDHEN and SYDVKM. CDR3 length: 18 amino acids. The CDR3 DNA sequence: TGTGCCAGCAGCCTAACTAGCGGGAGGGTATTCTCCTACAATGAGCAGTTCTTC. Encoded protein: CASSLTSGRVFSYNEQFF.

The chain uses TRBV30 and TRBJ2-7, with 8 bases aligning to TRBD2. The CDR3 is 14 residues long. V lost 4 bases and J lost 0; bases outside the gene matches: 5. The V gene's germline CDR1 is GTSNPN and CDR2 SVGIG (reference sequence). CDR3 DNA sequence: TGTGCCTGGAATTTAGCGGGGAGCTCCTACGAGCAGTACTTC. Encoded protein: CAWNLAGSSYEQYF.

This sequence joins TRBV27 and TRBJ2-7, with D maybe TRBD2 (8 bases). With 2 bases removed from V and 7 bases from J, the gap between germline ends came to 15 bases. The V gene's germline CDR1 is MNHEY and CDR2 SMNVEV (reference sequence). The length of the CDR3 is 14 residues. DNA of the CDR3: TGTGCCAGCAGTTTACTTAGCGGGACAGAAGAGCAGTACTTC. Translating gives CASSLLSGTEEQYF.

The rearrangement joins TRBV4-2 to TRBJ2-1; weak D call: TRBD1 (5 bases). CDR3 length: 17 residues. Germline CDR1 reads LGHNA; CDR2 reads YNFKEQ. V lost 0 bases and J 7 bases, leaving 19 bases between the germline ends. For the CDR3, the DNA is TGTGCCAGCAGCCAAGACATACTGGGCATGGACATGAATGAGCAGTTCTTC. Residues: CASSQDILGMDMNEQFF.

CDR3 sequence reads: CATSDRIGDYGYTF. The CDR3 nucleotides read TGTGCCACCAGCGATCGCATAGGGGACTATGGCTACACCTTC. This chain links TRBV10-3 with TRBJ1-2; D may be TRBD1 (5 bases). The CDR3 is 14 amino acids. V gave up 10 bases and J gave up 3 bases, with 18 bases separating them. Germline V CDR1 and CDR2: ENHRY, SYGVKD.

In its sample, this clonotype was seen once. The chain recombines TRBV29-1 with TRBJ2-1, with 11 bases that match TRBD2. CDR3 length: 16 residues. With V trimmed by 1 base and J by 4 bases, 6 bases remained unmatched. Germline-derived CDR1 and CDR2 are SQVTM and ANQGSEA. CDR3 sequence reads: CSVEGQLAGVYNEQFF. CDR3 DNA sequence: TGCAGCGTTGAAGGTCAACTAGCGGGAGTTTACAATGAGCAGTTCTTC.

CDR3 amino acids: CASSSRLAEETQYF. The CDR3 nucleotides read TGTGCCAGCAGCTCACGACTAGCGGAAGAGACCCAGTACTTC. The chain carries TRBV5-6 and TRBJ2-5; 9 bases fit TRBD2. The CDR3 sequence is 14 residues long. V lost 3 bases to trimming and J lost 3 bases; unmatched junction nucleotides: 3. Germline lookup yields CDR1 SGHDT and CDR2 YYEEEE.

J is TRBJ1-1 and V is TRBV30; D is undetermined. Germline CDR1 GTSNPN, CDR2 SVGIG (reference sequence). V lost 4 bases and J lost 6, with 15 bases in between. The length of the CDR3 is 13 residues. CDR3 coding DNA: TGTGCCTGGACGGAACTCGCCTCCCCTGAAGCTTTCTTT. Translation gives CAWTELASPEAFF.

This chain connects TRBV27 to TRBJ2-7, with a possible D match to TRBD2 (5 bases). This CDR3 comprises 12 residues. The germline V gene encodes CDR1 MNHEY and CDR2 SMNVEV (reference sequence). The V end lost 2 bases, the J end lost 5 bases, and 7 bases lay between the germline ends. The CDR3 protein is CASSLRGHEQYF. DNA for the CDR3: TGTGCCAGCAGTTTACGGGGTCACGAGCAGTACTTC.

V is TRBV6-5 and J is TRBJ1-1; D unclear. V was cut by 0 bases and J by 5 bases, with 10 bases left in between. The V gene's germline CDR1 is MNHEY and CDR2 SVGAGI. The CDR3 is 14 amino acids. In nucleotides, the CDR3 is TGTGCCAGCAGTTACTCAGGAGGGTATACTGAAGCTTTCTTT. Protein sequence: CASSYSGGYTEAFF.

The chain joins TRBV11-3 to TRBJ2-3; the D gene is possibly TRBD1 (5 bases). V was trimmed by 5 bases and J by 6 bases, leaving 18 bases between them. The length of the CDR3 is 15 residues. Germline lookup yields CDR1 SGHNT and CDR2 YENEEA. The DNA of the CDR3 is TGTGCCAGCAGCGACCAGGGCAGGGTAACTGATACGCAGTATTTT. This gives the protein CASSDQGRVTDTQYF.

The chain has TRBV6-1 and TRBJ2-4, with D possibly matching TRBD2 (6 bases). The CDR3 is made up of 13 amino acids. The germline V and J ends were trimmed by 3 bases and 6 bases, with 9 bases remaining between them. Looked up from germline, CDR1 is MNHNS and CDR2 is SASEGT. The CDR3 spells CASSEEGRNIQYF. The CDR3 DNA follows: TGTGCCAGCAGTGAGGAGGGCCGAAACATTCAGTACTTC.

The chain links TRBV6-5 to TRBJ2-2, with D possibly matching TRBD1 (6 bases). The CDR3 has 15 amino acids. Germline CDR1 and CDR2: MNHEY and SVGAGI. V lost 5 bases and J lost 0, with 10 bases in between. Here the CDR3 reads CASSRGTPNTGELFF. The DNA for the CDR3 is TGTGCCAGCAGTAGGGGGACACCGAACACCGGGGAGCTGTTTTTT.

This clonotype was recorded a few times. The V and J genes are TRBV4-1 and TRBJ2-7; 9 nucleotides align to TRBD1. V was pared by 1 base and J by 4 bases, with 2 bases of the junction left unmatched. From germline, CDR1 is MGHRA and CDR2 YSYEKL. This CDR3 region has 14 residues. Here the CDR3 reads CASSQGTGVYEQYF. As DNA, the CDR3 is TGCGCCAGCAGCCAAGGGACAGGGGTATACGAGCAGTACTTC.

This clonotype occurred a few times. The CDR3 DNA follows: TGTGCCAGCAGCTTAATTAGACTTAGCGGGAGAGAGTACAATGAGCAGTTCTTC. It yields the protein CASSLIRLSGREYNEQFF. This rearrangement joins TRBV7-8 to TRBJ2-1, with 9 bases identical to TRBD2. J was trimmed by 4 bases and V by 2 bases; bases with no gene match: 12. Germline V lookup: CDR1 SGHVS, CDR2 FQNEAQ. The length of the CDR3 is 18 residues.

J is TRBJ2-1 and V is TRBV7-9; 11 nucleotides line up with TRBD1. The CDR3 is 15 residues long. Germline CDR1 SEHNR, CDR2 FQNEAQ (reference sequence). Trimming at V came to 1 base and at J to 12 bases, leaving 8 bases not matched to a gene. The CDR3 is CASSLGTGGVLTQFF. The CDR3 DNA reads TGTGCCAGCAGCTTAGGGACAGGGGGCGTATTAACGCAGTTCTTC.